The clone carrying this T cell receptor (beta chain) occurred many times. MiXCR, applied by TCRdb to the 5' RACE reads, yields one record per CDR3 protein. The sample holds about 210,000 distinct CDR3 sequences, approximately 10% seen once. This CDR3 is 14 amino acids long. V lost 5 bases to trimming and J lost 0 bases, with 8 bases between them. Germline CDR1 LNHNV, CDR2 YYDKDF (reference sequence). The sample comes from a study of T-cell memory formation after mild COVID-19. V and J are TRBV15 and TRBJ1-3; D is uncertain. Sequenced material: PBMCs or a T cell subset sorted from them (not recorded which). The receptor was isolated from a man between 18 and 29 years old who had mild COVID-19 (a few samples of this study predate the infection). Cell type and time point are not known. The CDR3 DNA is TGTGCCACCAGCCTGGCGGGCTCTGGAAACACCATATATTTT. Protein sequence: CATSLAGSGNTIYF. The full variable domain, its missing parts supplied by reference TRBV15 and TRBJ1-3, is DAMVIQNPRYQVTQFGKPVTLSCSQTLNHNVMYWYQQKSSQAPKLLFHYYDKDFNNEADTPDNFQSRRPNTSFCFLDIRSPGLGDTAMYLCATSLAGSGNTIYFGEGSWLTVV.